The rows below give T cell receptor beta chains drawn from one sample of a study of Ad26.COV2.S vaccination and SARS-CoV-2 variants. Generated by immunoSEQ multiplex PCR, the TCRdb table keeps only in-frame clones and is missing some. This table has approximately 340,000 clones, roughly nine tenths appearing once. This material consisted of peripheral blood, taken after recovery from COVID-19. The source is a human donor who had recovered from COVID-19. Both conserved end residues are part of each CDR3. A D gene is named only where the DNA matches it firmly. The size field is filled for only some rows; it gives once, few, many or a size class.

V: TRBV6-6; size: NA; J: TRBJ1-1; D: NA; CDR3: CASILGGTEAFF; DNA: TGTGCCAGCATTCTGGGTGGCACTGAAGCTTTCTTT
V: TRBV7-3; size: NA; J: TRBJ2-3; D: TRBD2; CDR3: CASSSIAGGPADTQYF; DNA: TGTGCCAGCAGCTCAATAGCGGGGGGGCCCGCAGATACGCAGTATTTT
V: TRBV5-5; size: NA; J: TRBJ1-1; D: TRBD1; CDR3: CASSRTGGTTEAFF; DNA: TGTGCCAGCAGCCGGACAGGGGGGACCACTGAAGCTTTCTTT
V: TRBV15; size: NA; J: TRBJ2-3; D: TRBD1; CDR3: CATSRDRAGDTQYF; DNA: TGTGCCACCAGCAGGGACAGGGCGGGGGATACGCAGTATTTT
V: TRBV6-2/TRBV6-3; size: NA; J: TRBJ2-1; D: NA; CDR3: CASSPMGKSSYNEQFF; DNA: TGTGCCAGCAGCCCCATGGGCAAGAGCTCCTACAATGAGCAGTTCTTC
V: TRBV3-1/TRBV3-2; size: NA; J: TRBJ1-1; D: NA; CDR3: CASSRQDHGTEAFF; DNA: TGTGCCAGCAGCCGACAGGACCACGGTACTGAAGCTTTCTTT
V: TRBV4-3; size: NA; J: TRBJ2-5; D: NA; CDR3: CASSTDRGFQETQYF; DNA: TGCGCCAGCAGCACCGATCGGGGGTTTCAAGAGACCCAGTACTTC
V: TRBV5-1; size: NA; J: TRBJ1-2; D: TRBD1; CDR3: CASSTGQGARGYTF; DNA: TGCGCCAGCAGCACGGGACAGGGGGCGCGAGGCTACACCTTC
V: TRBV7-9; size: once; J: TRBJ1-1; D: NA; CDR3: CASYVRGKGDTEAFF; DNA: TGTGCCTCTTACGTTAGAGGTAAGGGGGACACTGAAGCTTTCTTT
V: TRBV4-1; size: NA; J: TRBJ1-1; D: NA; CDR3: CASSQDGRRNTEAFF; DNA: TGCGCCAGCAGCCAAGATGGGCGGAGGAACACTGAAGCTTTCTTT
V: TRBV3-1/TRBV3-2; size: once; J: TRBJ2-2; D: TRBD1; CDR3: CASSRTGAPNTGELFF; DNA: TGTGCCAGCAGCCGGACAGGGGCCCCGAACACCGGGGAGCTGTTTTTT
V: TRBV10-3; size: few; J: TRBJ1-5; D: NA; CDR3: CATRQGVDQPQHF; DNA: TGTGCCACCCGACAAGGGGTGGACCAGCCCCAGCATTTT
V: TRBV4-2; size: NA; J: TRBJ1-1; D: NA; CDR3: CASSPTGTSLMNTEAFF; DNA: TGTGCCAGCAGCCCGACGGGGACATCCCTCATGAACACTGAAGCTTTCTTT
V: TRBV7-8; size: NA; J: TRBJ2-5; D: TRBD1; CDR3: CASSFTGVRETQYF; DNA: TGTGCCAGCAGCTTCACAGGGGTTCGGGAGACCCAGTACTTC
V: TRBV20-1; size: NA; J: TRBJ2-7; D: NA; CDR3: CSASDRPTYEQYF; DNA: TGCAGTGCTAGTGATAGGCCGACCTACGAGCAGTACTTC
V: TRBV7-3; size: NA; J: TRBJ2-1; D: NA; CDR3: CASSLGANDNEQFF; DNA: TGTGCCAGCAGCTTAGGTGCCAACGACAATGAGCAGTTCTTC
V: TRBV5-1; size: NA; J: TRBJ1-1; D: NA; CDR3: CASSSRGRMTEAFF; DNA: TGCGCCAGCAGCTCTAGAGGGAGGATGACTGAAGCTTTCTTT
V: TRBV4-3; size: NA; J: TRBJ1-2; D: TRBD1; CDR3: CASSQDFDRVNYGYTF; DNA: TGCGCCAGCAGCCAAGATTTCGACAGGGTTAACTATGGCTACACCTTC
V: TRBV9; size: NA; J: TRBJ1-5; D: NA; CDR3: CASSVRFDQPQHF; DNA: TGTGCCAGCAGCGTAAGGTTCGATCAGCCCCAGCATTTT
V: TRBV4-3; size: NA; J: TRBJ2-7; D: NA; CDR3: CASSQGPLSDYEQYF; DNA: TGCGCCAGCAGCCAAGGCCCCCTATCCGACTACGAGCAGTACTTC
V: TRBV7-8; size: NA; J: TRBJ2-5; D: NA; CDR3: CASSGLATQYF; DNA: TGTGCCAGCAGCGGGCTGGCGACCCAGTACTTC
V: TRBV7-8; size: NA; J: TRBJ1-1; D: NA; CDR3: CASSLAGATEAFF; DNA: TGTGCCAGCAGCTTAGCGGGGGCCACTGAAGCTTTCTTT
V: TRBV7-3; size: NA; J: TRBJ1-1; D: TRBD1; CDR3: CASKIDRGNTEAFF; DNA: TGTGCCAGCAAAATAGACAGGGGGAACACTGAAGCTTTCTTT
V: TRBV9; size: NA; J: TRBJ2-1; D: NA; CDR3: CASSVVGHQNNEQFF; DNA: TGTGCCAGCAGCGTAGTCGGTCACCAAAACAATGAGCAGTTCTTC
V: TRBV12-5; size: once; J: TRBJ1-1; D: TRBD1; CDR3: CASGLNSGTGVAEAFF; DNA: TGTGCTAGTGGTTTGAATAGCGGGACAGGGGTTGCTGAAGCTTTCTTT
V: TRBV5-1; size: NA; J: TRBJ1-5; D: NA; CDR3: CASSFGDGGNQPQHF; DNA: TGCGCCAGCAGCTTCGGGGACGGGGGCAATCAGCCCCAGCATTTT
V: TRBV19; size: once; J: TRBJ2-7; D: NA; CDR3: CASSIAGGTLHEQYF; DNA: TGTGCCAGTAGTATAGCGGGGGGCACCCTCCACGAGCAGTACTTC
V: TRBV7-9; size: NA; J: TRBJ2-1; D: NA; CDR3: CASSEQVLGNNEQFF; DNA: TGTGCCAGCAGCGAACAGGTCCTAGGAAACAATGAGCAGTTCTTC
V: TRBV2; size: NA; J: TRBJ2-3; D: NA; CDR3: CASSEGADTQYF; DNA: TGTGCCAGCAGTGAAGGGGCAGATACGCAGTATTTT
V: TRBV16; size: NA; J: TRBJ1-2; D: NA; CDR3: CASSRGGYDGYTF; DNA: TGTGCCAGCAGCAGGGGGGGCTACGATGGCTACACCTTC
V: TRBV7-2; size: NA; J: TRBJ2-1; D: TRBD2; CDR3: CASSLGTRNNEQFF; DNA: TGTGCCAGCAGCTTGGGGACTAGAAACAATGAGCAGTTCTTC
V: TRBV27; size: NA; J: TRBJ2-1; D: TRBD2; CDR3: CASSPTSGGRDEQFF; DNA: TGTGCCAGCAGCCCCACTAGCGGGGGGAGGGATGAGCAGTTCTTC
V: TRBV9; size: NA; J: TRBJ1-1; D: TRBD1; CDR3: CASSVEAGGWTEAFF; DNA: TGTGCCAGCAGCGTAGAAGCAGGGGGCTGGACTGAAGCTTTCTTT
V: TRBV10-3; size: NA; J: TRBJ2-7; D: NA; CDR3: CAIRDSYEQYF; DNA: TGTGCCATCAGGGACAGCTACGAGCAGTACTTC
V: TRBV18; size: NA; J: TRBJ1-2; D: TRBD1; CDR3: CASSPPGGFYGYTF; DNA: TGTGCCAGCTCACCTCCAGGGGGGTTCTATGGCTACACCTTC
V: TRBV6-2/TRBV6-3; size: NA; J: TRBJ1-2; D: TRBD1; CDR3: CASSYGTDFNYGYTF; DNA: TGTGCCAGCAGTTACGGGACAGACTTTAACTATGGCTACACCTTC
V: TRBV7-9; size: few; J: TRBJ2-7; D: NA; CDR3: CASSFREGSYEQYF; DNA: TGTGCCAGCAGCTTCCGAGAGGGGTCCTACGAGCAGTACTTC
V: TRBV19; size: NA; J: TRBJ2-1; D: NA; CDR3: CASSIRDIRHGEQFF; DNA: TGTGCCAGTAGTATCCGGGACATCCGACATGGTGAGCAGTTCTTC
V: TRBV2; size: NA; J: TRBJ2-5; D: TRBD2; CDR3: CASKRGTSQETQYF; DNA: TGTGCCAGCAAGCGGGGGACGTCCCAAGAGACCCAGTACTTC
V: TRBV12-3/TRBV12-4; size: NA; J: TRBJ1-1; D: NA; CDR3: CASSPTGGFF; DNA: TGTGCCAGCAGCCCGACGGGGGGTTTCTTT
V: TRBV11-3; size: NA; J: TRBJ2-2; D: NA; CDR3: CASSFQGLSGELFF; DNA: TGTGCCAGCAGCTTTCAGGGTTTGTCCGGGGAGCTGTTTTTT
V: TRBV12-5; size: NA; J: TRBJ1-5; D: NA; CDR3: CASVSEGFSRNQPQHF; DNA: TGTGCTAGTGTCTCGGAGGGGTTTTCCCGCAATCAGCCCCAGCATTTT
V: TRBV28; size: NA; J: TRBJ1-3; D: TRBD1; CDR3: CASSSTGDRLYTIYF; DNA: TGTGCCAGCAGTTCAACAGGGGATCGTTTATACACCATATATTTT
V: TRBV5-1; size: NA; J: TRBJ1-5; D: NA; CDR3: CASSLAGNSNQPQHF; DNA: TGCGCCAGCAGCTTGGCAGGTAATAGCAATCAGCCCCAGCATTTT
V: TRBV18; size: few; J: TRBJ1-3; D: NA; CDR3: CASSPVFTAENSGNTIYF; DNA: TGTGCCAGCTCACCAGTGTTTACAGCCGAAAACTCTGGAAACACCATATATTTT
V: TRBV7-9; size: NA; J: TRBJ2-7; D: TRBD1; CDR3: CASSLNRGTGGDEQYF; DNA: TGTGCCAGCAGCCTCAACCGAGGGACAGGGGGCGACGAGCAGTACTTC
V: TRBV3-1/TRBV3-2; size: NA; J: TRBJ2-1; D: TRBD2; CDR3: CASSQGASGDNTRNLHNEQFF; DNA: TGTGCCAGCAGCCAAGGAGCTAGCGGGGACAATACGCGAAATCTACACAATGAGCAGTTCTTC
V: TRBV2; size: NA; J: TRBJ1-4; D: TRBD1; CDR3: CASSEQGGLEKLFF; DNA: TGTGCCAGCAGCGAGCAAGGGGGCCTTGAAAAACTGTTTTTT
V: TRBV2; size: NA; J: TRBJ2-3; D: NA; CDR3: CASIGTGEDTQYF; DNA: TGTGCCAGCATAGGGACTGGGGAAGATACGCAGTATTTT
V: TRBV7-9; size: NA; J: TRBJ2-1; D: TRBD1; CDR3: CASSLGDRLGNEQFF; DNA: TGTGCCAGCAGCTTAGGGGACAGGTTGGGGAATGAGCAGTTCTTC
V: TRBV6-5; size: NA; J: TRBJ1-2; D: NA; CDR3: CASSRAQGVFYGYTF; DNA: TGTGCCAGCAGTAGGGCCCAGGGAGTGTTCTATGGCTACACCTTC
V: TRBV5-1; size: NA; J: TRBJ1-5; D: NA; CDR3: CASSAGPDNQPQHF; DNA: TGCGCCAGCAGCGCGGGCCCGGACAATCAGCCCCAGCATTTT
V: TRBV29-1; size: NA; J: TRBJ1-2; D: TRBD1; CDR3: CSVGDRVKGYTF; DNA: TGCAGCGTGGGGGACAGGGTGAAGGGCTACACCTTC
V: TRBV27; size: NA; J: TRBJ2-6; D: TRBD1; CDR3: CASSSSRGVLTF; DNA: TGTGCCAGCAGTTCCAGCAGGGGGGTCCTGACTTTC
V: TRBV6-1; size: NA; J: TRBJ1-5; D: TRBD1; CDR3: CASSEGARGRGNQPQHF; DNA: TGTGCCAGCAGTGAGGGGGCCAGGGGGCGAGGCAATCAGCCCCAGCATTTT
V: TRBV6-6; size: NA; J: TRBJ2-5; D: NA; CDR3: CASSYSEGGGGETQYF; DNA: TGTGCCAGCAGTTACTCGGAGGGGGGAGGGGGAGAGACCCAGTACTTC
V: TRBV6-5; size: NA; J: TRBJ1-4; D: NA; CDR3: CASGRSEKLFF; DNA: TGTGCCAGCGGGAGGTCTGAAAAACTGTTTTTT
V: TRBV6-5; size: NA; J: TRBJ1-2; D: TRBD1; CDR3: CASSTGTGSFGYTF; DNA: TGTGCCAGCAGTACCGGGACAGGGTCGTTTGGCTACACCTTC
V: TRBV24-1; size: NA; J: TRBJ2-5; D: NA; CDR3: CATSDTGRDETQYF; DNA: TGTGCCACCAGTGATACGGGACGGGACGAGACCCAGTACTTC
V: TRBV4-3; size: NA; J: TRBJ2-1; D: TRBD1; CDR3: CASSQWDRGLDEQFF; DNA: TGCGCCAGCAGCCAGTGGGACAGGGGGCTGGATGAGCAGTTCTTC